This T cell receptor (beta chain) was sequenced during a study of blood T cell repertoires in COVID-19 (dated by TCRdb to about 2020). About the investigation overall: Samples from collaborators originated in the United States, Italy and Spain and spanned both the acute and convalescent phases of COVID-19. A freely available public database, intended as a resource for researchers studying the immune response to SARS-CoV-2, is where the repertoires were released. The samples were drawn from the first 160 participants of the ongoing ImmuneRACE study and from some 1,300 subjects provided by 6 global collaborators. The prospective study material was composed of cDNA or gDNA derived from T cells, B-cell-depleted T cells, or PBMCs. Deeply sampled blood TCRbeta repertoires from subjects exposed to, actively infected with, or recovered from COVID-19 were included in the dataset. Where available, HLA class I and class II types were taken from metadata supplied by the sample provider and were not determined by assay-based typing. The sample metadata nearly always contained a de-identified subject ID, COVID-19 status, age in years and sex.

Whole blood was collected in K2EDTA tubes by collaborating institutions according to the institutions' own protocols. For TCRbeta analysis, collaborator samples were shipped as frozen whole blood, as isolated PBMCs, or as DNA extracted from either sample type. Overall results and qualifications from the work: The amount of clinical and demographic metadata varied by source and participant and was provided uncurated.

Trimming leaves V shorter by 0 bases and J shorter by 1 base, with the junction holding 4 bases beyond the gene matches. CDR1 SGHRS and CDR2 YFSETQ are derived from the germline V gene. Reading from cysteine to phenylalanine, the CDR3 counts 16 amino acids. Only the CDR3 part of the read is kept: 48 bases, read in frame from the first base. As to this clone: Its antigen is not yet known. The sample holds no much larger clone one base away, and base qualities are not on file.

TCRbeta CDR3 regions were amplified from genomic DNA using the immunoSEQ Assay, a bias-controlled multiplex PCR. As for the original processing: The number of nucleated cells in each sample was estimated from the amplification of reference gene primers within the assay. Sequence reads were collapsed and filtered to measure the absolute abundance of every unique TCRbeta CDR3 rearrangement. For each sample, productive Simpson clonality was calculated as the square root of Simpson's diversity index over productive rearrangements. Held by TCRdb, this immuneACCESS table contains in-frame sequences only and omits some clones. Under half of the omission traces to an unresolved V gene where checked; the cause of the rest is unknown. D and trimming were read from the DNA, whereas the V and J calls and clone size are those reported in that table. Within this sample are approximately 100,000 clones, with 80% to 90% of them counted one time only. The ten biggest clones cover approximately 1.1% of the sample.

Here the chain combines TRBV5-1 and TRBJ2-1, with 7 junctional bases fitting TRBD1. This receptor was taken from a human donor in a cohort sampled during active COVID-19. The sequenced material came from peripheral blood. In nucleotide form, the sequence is TGCGCCAGCAGCTTGGGTGACAGGGTGTCCTACAATGAGCAGTTCTTC. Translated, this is CASSLGDRVSYNEQFF.